This T cell receptor beta chain comes out of a study of response to subunit inactivated influenza vaccine. Whole-study results and caveats: Authors suggested each seasonal influenza vaccination recruits few new T cells.

TCRdb reanalysed the RT-PCR reads using MiXCR and keeps one entry per CDR3 protein. This sample has some 480,000 distinct CDR3 sequences, with 9.5% to 12% found just once. CDR1 is LGHNA, CDR2 YSLEER, per germline. CDR3 length: 15 amino acids. Trimming took 2 bases from V and 3 from J, leaving 11 bases between them. In this sample, this clonotype turned up a few times. As yet, its antigen is unknown. This chain connects TRBV4-3 to TRBJ2-1; D may match TRBD1 or TRBD2 (5 bases each). Source: PBMCs from blood, taken roughly 6 weeks after vaccination. This clonotype was obtained from a middle-aged man who received an inactivated influenza vaccine. DNA for the CDR3: TGCGCCAGCAGCCAACTATGGGACGGCTACAATGAGCAGTTCTTC. Protein product: CASSQLWDGYNEQFF.